This TCR beta chain was obtained from a study of PD-1 blockade in classical Hodgkin lymphoma. Sequenced by immunoSEQ multiplex PCR; TCRdb stores in-frame clones only, minus some. Here the sample spans fewer than 30,000 clones, around 80% being singletons. V lost 3 bases to trimming and J lost 4 bases, with 9 bases between them. Germline CDR1 reads SNHLY; CDR2 reads FYNNEI. The CDR3 loop spans 13 amino acids. Documented time point: cycle 4 day 1 (C4D1), after 5 to 7 weeks of nivolumab. With no exception, relapse followed autologous stem cell transplantation in all patients, and brentuximab vedotin exposure varied.

The source is a human donor with classical Hodgkin lymphoma. The V call is TRBV2, the J call TRBJ1-2; weak D call: TRBD1 (6 bases). Sequencing used peripheral blood mononuclear cells (PBMCs), obtained before the fourth cycle of nivolumab. CDR3 sequence reads: CASSETGVYGYTF. The DNA of the CDR3 is TGTGCCAGCAGTGAGACAGGTGTCTATGGCTACACCTTC.